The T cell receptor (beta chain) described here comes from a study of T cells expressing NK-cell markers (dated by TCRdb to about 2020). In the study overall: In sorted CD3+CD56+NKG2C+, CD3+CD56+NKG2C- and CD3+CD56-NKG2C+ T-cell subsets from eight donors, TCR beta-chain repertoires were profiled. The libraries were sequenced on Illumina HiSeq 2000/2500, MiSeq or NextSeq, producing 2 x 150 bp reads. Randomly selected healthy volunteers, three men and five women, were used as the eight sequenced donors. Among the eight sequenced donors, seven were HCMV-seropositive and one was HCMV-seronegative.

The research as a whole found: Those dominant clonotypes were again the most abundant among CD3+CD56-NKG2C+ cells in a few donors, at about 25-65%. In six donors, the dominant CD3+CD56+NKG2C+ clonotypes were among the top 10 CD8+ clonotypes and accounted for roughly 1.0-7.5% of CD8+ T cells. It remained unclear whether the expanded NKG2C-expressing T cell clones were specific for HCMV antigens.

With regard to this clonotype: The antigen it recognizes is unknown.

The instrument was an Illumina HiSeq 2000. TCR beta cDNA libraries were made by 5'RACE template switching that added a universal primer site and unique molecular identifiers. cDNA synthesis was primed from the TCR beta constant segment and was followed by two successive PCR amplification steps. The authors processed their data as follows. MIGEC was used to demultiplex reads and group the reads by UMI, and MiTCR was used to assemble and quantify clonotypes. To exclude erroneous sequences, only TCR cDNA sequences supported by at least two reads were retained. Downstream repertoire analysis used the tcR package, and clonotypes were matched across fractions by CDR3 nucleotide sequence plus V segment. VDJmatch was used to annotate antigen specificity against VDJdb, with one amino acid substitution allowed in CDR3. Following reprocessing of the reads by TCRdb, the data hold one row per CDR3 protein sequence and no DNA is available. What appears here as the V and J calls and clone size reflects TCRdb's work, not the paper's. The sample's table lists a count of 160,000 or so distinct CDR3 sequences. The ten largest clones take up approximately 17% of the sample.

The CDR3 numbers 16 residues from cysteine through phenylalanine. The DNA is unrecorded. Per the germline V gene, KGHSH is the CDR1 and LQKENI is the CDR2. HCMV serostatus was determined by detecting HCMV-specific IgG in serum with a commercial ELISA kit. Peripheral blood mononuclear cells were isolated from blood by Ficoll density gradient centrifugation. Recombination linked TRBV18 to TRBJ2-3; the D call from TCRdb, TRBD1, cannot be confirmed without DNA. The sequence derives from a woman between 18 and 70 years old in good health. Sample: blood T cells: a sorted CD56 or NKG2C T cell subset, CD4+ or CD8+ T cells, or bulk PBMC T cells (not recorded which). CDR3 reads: CASSPNQVQGGDTQYF.